The clone carrying this T cell receptor (beta chain) showed up many times. Its antigen is currently unknown. These data belong to a study of T cells in Graves' hyperthyroidism and ophthalmopathy. Amplified TCR beta CDR3 regions came from RNA transcripts. The HTBI primer set was used in a first-round RT-PCR of the TCR CDR3. TCRdb ran MiXCR on the multiplex PCR reads and lists one entry per CDR3 protein. The sample has approximately 530,000 distinct CDR3 sequences; over 15% are singletons. Participants, patients aged 18 to 65, had newly diagnosed hyperthyroidism with a duration under 2 months. Uncontrolled infection, other autoimmune disease, pregnancy or lactation led to exclusion. Findings and limits, study-wide: Progression to ophthalmopathy was predicted a median of approximately seven months early.

The V gene's germline CDR1 is MDHEN and CDR2 SYDVKM. V lost 6 bases to trimming and J lost 0 bases, with 15 bases between them. This CDR3 spans 15 amino acids. The TCR sequence derives from a woman under 30 with Graves' hyperthyroidism. The chain combines TRBV28 with TRBJ2-7; TRBD1 might be the D (5 bases). The sample consisted of blood. This CDR3 is CASSPVQTDSYEQYF. CDR3 in DNA: TGTGCCAGCAGCCCCGTGCAGACAGACTCCTACGAGCAGTACTTC.